The clone carrying this T cell receptor (beta chain) was counted only a few times. The data were obtained in a study of blood T cell repertoires in COVID-19. Study at large: In each case, the material was cDNA or gDNA derived from T cells, B-cell-depleted T cells, or PBMCs.

Method: immunoSEQ multiplex PCR; TCRdb's copy keeps in-frame clones and lacks some. This sample has about 88,000 clones, with more than 75% found just once. The CDR3 covers 14 residues. Unmatched junction bases numbered 3, after V lost 5 bases and J lost 0 bases. CDR1 is MNHEY and CDR2 is SMNVEV in the germline V gene (reference sequence). The source is a woman in her 70s with acute or convalescent COVID-19. V and J are TRBV27 and TRBJ1-1, with 7 bases aligning to TRBD1. The sequencing input was peripheral blood. The CDR3 nucleotides are TGTGCCAGCAGTAGGGGACAGATGAACACTGAAGCTTTCTTT. It translates to CASSRGQMNTEAFF.